The next 30 T cell receptor beta chains were all read from a single sample in a study of cytomegalovirus exposure and HLA in healthy donors. The study ran its PCR with 60 Vbeta and 13 Jbeta primers. Measured with immunoSEQ multiplex PCR; TCRdb has only the in-frame clones, and not every one. The sample comprises 40,000 or so clones, 90% to 95% of which are singletons, and roughly 2.5% rests with the top ten. The specimen was PBMCs. Source of these receptors: a woman aged 18-29 years in good health and CMV-seronegative.

This clone was recorded only once. The genes are TRBV6-1 and TRBJ2-2, with 7 bases lining up with TRBD2. This CDR3 comprises 14 residues. Unmatched junction bases numbered 7, after V lost 7 bases and J lost 5 bases. In germline, CDR1 is MNHNS, CDR2 SASEGT. CDR3 coding DNA: TGTGCCAGCAAGAGACTAGCTGATACCGGGGAGCTGTTTTTT. This codes for CASKRLADTGELFF.

The V and J genes are TRBV7-6 and TRBJ2-7; TRBD2 aligns across 10 bases. Germline values: CDR1 SGHVS, CDR2 FNYEAQ. Trimming at V came to 4 bases and at J to 5 bases, leaving 11 bases not matched to a gene. CDR3 size: 16 residues. This chain's CDR3 is CASSSGTSVPWDEQYF. CDR3 bases: TGTGCCAGCAGCTCCGGGACTAGCGTCCCCTGGGACGAGCAGTACTTC.

This chain uses TRBV7-3 with TRBJ2-6, with TRBD2 matching over 7 bases. This CDR3 has 17 amino acids. Germline V gene sequence: CDR1 SGHTA, CDR2 FQGTGA. After removal of 4 bases from V and 1 base from J, the junction contained 7 bases not matched to a gene. For the CDR3, the DNA is TGTGCCAGCAGCTGGGGGGGTCTTAGGTCTGGGGCCAACGTCCTGACTTTC. It codes for CASSWGGLRSGANVLTF. Looking up the rest from reference TRBV7-3 and TRBJ2-6 gives the full variable domain: GAGVSQTPSNKVTEKGKYVELRCDPISGHTALYWYRQSLGQGPEFLIYFQGTGAADDSGLPNDRFFAVRPEGSVSTLKIQRTERGDSAVYLCASSWGGLRSGANVLTFGAGSRLTVL.

This sequence joins TRBV28 and TRBJ2-7; D possibly corresponds to TRBD2 (7 bases). This CDR3 contains 14 residues. The ends were cut back, 2 bases at V and 7 bases at J, with 15 bases in the middle. From germline, CDR1 is MDHEN and CDR2 SYDVKM. DNA for the CDR3: TGTGCCAGCAGTTTAGTCGCGGGGGCGCATGAGCAGTACTTC. Amino acids: CASSLVAGAHEQYF. Filled out from reference TRBV28 and TRBJ2-7, the complete variable domain reads DVKVTQSSRYLVKRTGEKVFLECVQDMDHENMFWYRQDPGLGLRLIYFSYDVKMKEKGDIPEGYSVSREKKERFSLILESASTNQTSMYLCASSLVAGAHEQYFGPGTRLTVT.

Here the CDR3 DNA reads TGTGCCTGGAGCCCGCTCAGGGTGGGGAACACTGAAGCTTTCTTT. Translating it yields CAWSPLRVGNTEAFF. The rearrangement uses TRBV30 and TRBJ1-1, with D possibly being TRBD1 (5 bases). The CDR3 covers 15 residues. The V end lost 3 bases, the J end lost 1 base, and 15 bases lay between the germline ends. Per germline, CDR1 GTSNPN and CDR2 SVGIG (reference sequence).

Concerning this clone itself: The same CDR3 can be traced to other DNA sequences in this sample. The chain has TRBV27 and TRBJ1-6, with 10 bases aligning to TRBD1. CDR1 and CDR2 (germline): MNHEY, SMNVEV (reference sequence). The junction had 3 bases not matched to a gene; V was cut back by 5 bases and J by 2 bases. The CDR3 is made up of 16 amino acids. Here the CDR3 DNA reads TGTGCCAGCAGTCTCGGACAGGGGGCCTATAATTCACCCCTCCACTTT. Its protein is CASSLGQGAYNSPLHF.

V usage is TRBV30 and J usage is TRBJ1-2; D is perhaps TRBD1 (5 bases). Trimming removed 8 bases from V and 4 bases from J, with 23 bases in between. The CDR3 totals 15 residues. The V gene's germline CDR1 is GTSNPN and CDR2 SVGIG (reference sequence). CDR3 protein: CAQGEAGRVPYGYTF. The CDR3 nucleotides read TGTGCCCAAGGGGAGGCGGGGAGGGTCCCCTATGGCTACACCTTC.

The V gene is TRBV6-1, the J gene TRBJ2-3, with D unresolved. From germline, CDR1 is MNHNS and CDR2 SASEGT. V lost 2 bases and J lost 5, with 5 bases in between. The length of the CDR3 is 12 residues. CDR3 amino acids: CASSELIDTQYF. Here the CDR3 DNA reads TGTGCCAGCAGTGAATTAATAGATACGCAGTATTTT.

CDR3 in DNA: TGTGCCAGCAGCTTCGACAGGGTACAGGAAAAACTGTTTTTT. Encoded protein: CASSFDRVQEKLFF. The rearrangement joins TRBV7-2 to TRBJ1-4, with 7 bases fitting TRBD1. The V and J ends lost 3 bases and 8 bases, in that order; junction bases with no gene match: 6. From germline, CDR1 is SGHTA and CDR2 FQGNSA. The CDR3 has 14 amino acids.

V gene TRBV13 combines with J gene TRBJ2-7, with 12 nucleotides matching TRBD2. The junction had 10 bases not matched to a gene; V was cut back by 4 bases and J by 6 bases. Per germline, CDR1 PRHDT and CDR2 FYEKMQ (reference sequence). The CDR3 is 16 amino acids. CDR3 amino acids: CASSCPRTSGKVEQYF. CDR3 coding DNA: TGTGCCAGCAGCTGCCCCCGGACTAGCGGGAAAGTCGAGCAGTACTTC.

The gene calls are TRBV5-1 and TRBJ2-3; 9 bases are a match to TRBD2. The CDR3 is 16 amino acids. Germline-derived CDR1 and CDR2 are SGHRS and YFSETQ. V shed 3 bases and J 2 bases; nucleotides not matched to a gene: 7. CDR3 nucleotide sequence: TGCGCCAGCAGCTCGGGACTAGCCGACCTCACAGATACGCAGTATTTT. This translates into CASSSGLADLTDTQYF.

The V call is TRBV19, the J call TRBJ2-7; tentatively, D is TRBD1 (6 bases). This CDR3 has 14 residues. Germline V gene data show CDR1 as LNHDA and CDR2 as SQIVND (reference sequence). The CDR3 is CASSPVQGPYEQYF. CDR3 DNA sequence: TGTGCTTCGAGCCCAGTACAGGGACCCTACGAGCAGTACTTC.

This chain connects TRBV4-2 to TRBJ2-7, with 13 bases matching TRBD2. J gave up 6 bases and V 4 bases, and 6 bases lay outside the gene matches. Germline CDR1 reads LGHNA; CDR2 reads YNFKEQ. This CDR3 is 15 amino acids long. In DNA form, the CDR3 reads TGTGCCAGCAGCCCACAACTAGCGGGAGGGGGCGAGCAGTACTTC. Translation: CASSPQLAGGGEQYF.

The V and J genes are TRBV4-1 and TRBJ2-7, with 8 bases that match TRBD2. In germline, CDR1 is MGHRA, CDR2 YSYEKL. V shed 4 bases and J 0 bases; nucleotides not matched to a gene: 11. The CDR3 has 17 residues. The DNA for the CDR3 is TGCGCCAGCAGCCCCTTGATCCTAGCGGGCAGCTCCTACGAGCAGTACTTC. Encoded protein: CASSPLILAGSSYEQYF.

J is TRBJ2-3 and V is TRBV5-1; weak D call: TRBD1 (6 bases). V lost 2 bases to trimming and J lost 3 bases, with 10 bases between them. CDR1 and CDR2 from the germline V gene are SGHRS and YFSETQ. The CDR3 totals 14 residues. The CDR3 DNA follows: TGCGCCAGCAGCTTCGAAGACAGGACAGATACGCAGTATTTT. Translated, it gives CASSFEDRTDTQYF.

V and J are TRBV5-1 and TRBJ1-1; D remains unclear. Trimming removed 0 bases from V and 3 bases from J, with 6 bases in between. This CDR3 is built from 13 residues. Per germline, CDR1 SGHRS and CDR2 YFSETQ. CDR3 protein: CASSLGLYTEAFF. In nucleotides, the CDR3 is TGCGCCAGCAGCTTGGGTCTATACACTGAAGCTTTCTTT.

The chain has TRBV27 and TRBJ2-1, with a weak D call TRBD1 (6 bases). This CDR3 is built from 16 residues. With 6 bases removed from V and 2 bases from J, the gap between germline ends came to 17 bases. Germline CDR1 is MNHEY and CDR2 is SMNVEV (reference sequence). CDR3 loop: CASSRSGTNPYNEQFF. Here the CDR3 DNA reads TGTGCCAGCAGCCGTTCCGGGACAAATCCCTACAATGAGCAGTTCTTC.

The chain employs TRBV6-5 and TRBJ2-3; 8 positions match TRBD2. Germline V CDR1 and CDR2: MNHEY, SVGAGI. The CDR3 covers 15 residues. V lost 8 bases to trimming and J lost 3 bases; unmatched junction nucleotides: 10. The CDR3 sequence: CASQIAGRGTDTQYF. CDR3 in DNA: TGTGCCAGCCAAATAGCGGGACGGGGAACAGATACGCAGTATTTT.

The chain couples TRBV7-3 to TRBJ2-2, with 9 bases lining up with TRBD2. The J segment lost 4 bases and the V segment lost 5 bases, leaving 8 bases of the junction unmatched. This CDR3 spans 16 amino acids. Germline V gives CDR1 SGHTA, CDR2 FQGTGA. CDR3 protein: CASSPSGGKVTGELFF. The CDR3 DNA reads TGTGCCAGCAGCCCCAGCGGGGGGAAAGTCACCGGGGAGCTGTTTTTT.

Comments on this clone: One end of the junction is discordant with germline, which a read error may explain. The chain uses TRBV18 and TRBJ2-7, with D perhaps matching TRBD1 (6 bases). The CDR3 covers 15 residues. Per the germline V gene, CDR1 is KGHSH and CDR2 is LQKENI. The CDR3 DNA reads as TGTGCCGGCTCACCCTTATCCCCGGGACACCACGAGCAGTACTTC. Its translation: CAGSPLSPGHHEQYF. The entire variable domain, with the rest obtained from reference TRBV18 and TRBJ2-7, is as follows: NAGVMQNPRHLVRRRGQEARLRCSPMKGHSHVYWYRQLPEEGLKFMVYLQKENIIDESGMPKERFSAEFPKEGPSILRIQQVVRGDSAAYFCAGSPLSPGHHEQYFGPGTRLTVT.

CDR3 DNA sequence: TGTGCCAGCAGTGTTCGGGGGAGCAAGTCCTACAATGAGCAGTTCTTC. Translated, it gives CASSVRGSKSYNEQFF. The chain couples TRBV25-1 to TRBJ2-1; maybe TRBD2 (6 bases). The V gene's germline CDR1 is MGHDK and CDR2 SYGVNS. The CDR3 is 16 residues long. Deletions cut 4 bases from V and 1 base from J, with 14 bases between.

The V gene is TRBV5-1, the J gene TRBJ2-5, with 10 positions matching TRBD2. The V gene end was trimmed by 0 bases and the J gene end by 4 bases; junction bases not matched to a gene: 6. The CDR3 sequence is 16 residues long. The germline V gene has CDR1 SGHRS and CDR2 YFSETQ. The CDR3 coding sequence is TGCGCCAGCAGCTTGGGTCTAGCGGGAGTCTTAGAGACCCAGTACTTC. As protein: CASSLGLAGVLETQYF. The full variable domain, completed using reference TRBV5-1 and TRBJ2-5, is KAGVTQTPRYLIKTRGQQVTLSCSPISGHRSVSWYQQTPGQGLQFLFEYFSETQRNKGNFPGRFSGRQFSNSRSEMNVSTLELGDSALYLCASSLGLAGVLETQYFGPGTRLLVL.

V and J are TRBV11-3 and TRBJ2-2, with 7 bases identical to TRBD2. In germline, CDR1 is SGHNT, CDR2 YENEEA. V was clipped by 3 bases and J by 2 bases; unmatched bases: 3. This CDR3 is built from 15 residues. CDR3: CASSLGGRNTGELFF. CDR3 sequence (DNA): TGTGCCAGCAGCTTGGGCGGGAGAAACACCGGGGAGCTGTTTTTT.

This chain connects TRBV4-1 to TRBJ2-7, with 10 bases fitting TRBD2. Germline lookup yields CDR1 MGHRA and CDR2 YSYEKL. The junction had 11 bases not matched to a gene; V was cut back by 0 bases and J by 6 bases. This CDR3 is built from 17 residues. The CDR3 DNA is TGCGCCAGCAGCCAAGAGGTCCCCCCCAGACTAGCGGGCGAGCAGTACTTC. Its protein product is CASSQEVPPRLAGEQYF.

A remark on this clone: Its ends do not fully match the called genes, so a read error is possible. The chain carries TRBV7-3 and TRBJ1-2; D is unresolved. The CDR3 runs to 11 residues. CDR1 and CDR2 from the germline V gene are SGHTA and FQGTGA. The CDR3 region is CSSSSGLGYTF. CDR3 nucleotides: TGTTCCAGCAGTTCGGGTCTTGGCTACACCTTC.

The chain has TRBV7-3 and TRBJ2-7; 8 bases match TRBD1. The CDR3 runs to 14 residues. V lost 5 bases to trimming and J lost 2 bases; unmatched junction nucleotides: 5. Germline V gene sequence: CDR1 SGHTA, CDR2 FQGTGA. Here the CDR3 DNA reads TGTGCCAGCAGCCAGACGGGACAGGCCTACGAGCAGTACTTC. It codes for CASSQTGQAYEQYF. The whole variable domain, remainder taken from reference TRBV7-3 and TRBJ2-7, is GAGVSQTPSNKVTEKGKYVELRCDPISGHTALYWYRQSLGQGPEFLIYFQGTGAADDSGLPNDRFFAVRPEGSVSTLKIQRTERGDSAVYLCASSQTGQAYEQYFGPGTRLTVT.

This sequence joins TRBV6-5 and TRBJ1-4; D uncertain. Germline CDR1 reads MNHEY; CDR2 reads SVGAGI. Trimming pared 4 bases from V and 0 bases from J, leaving 9 bases between. This CDR3 is built from 15 residues. CDR3: CASSSPGSTNEKLFF. CDR3 bases: TGTGCCAGCAGTTCCCCGGGATCAACTAATGAAAAACTGTTTTTT.

The CDR3 nucleotides are TGTGCCAGCAGCCAAGATAGCCTAAACTCTGGAAACACCATATATTTT. Protein product: CASSQDSLNSGNTIYF. This sequence joins TRBV4-2 and TRBJ1-3; D is unclear. The CDR3 loop spans 16 amino acids. Germline V gives CDR1 LGHNA, CDR2 YNFKEQ. Trimming stripped 0 bases from V and 0 bases from J, with 9 bases between.

V and J are TRBV6-1 and TRBJ2-1, with D perhaps matching TRBD1 (6 bases). Germline-derived CDR1 and CDR2 are MNHNS and SASEGT. Trimming removed 11 bases at V and 4 bases at J, with 15 bases between. This CDR3 is built from 13 residues. CDR3 DNA sequence: TGTGCCGGCGCCGGGGACACATACAATGAGCAGTTCTTC. Amino acid sequence: CAGAGDTYNEQFF.

The chain carries TRBV29-1 and TRBJ1-2, with D possibly TRBD1 on 5 matching bases. The CDR3 spans 12 residues. V was shortened by 4 bases and J by 6 bases, with 12 bases between the two germline ends. Germline CDR1 SQVTM, CDR2 ANQGSEA. CDR3 DNA: TGCAGCGTTGTGATTGGGGCAAATGGCTACACCTTC. This codes for CSVVIGANGYTF.